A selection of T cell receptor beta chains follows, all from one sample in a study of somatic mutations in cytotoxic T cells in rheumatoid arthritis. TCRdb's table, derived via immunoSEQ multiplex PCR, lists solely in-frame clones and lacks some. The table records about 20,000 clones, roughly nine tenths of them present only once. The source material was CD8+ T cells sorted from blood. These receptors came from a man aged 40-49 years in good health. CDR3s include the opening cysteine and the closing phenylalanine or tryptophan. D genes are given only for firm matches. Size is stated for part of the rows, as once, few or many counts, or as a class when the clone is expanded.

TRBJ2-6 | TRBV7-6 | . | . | CASSRRVGANVLTF | TGTGCCAGCAGCAGAAGGGTGGGGGCCAACGTCCTGACTTTC
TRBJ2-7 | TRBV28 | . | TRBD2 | CASSLSASGIYEQYF | TGTGCCAGCAGTTTATCGGCTAGCGGGATCTACGAGCAGTACTTC
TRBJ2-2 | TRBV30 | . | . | CALSGAGTGELFF | TGTGCCTTATCAGGGGCGGGCACCGGGGAGCTGTTTTTT
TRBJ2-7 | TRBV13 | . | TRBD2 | CASSPGLAVVYEQYF | TGTGCCAGCAGCCCGGGACTAGCGGTCGTCTACGAGCAGTACTTC
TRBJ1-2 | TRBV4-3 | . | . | CASSQVRGGSYGYTF | TGCGCCAGCAGCCAGGTACGGGGAGGGTCCTATGGCTACACCTTC
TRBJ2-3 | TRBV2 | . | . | CASSSREPSTDTQYF | TGTGCCAGCAGTAGCAGGGAACCGTCCACAGATACGCAGTATTTT
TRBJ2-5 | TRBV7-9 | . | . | CASSSTRWGLGTQYF | TGTGCCAGCAGCTCCACCCGCTGGGGTCTAGGGACCCAGTACTTC
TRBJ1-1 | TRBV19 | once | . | CASRLGYTEAFF | TGTGCCAGTAGGTTGGGGTACACTGAAGCTTTCTTT
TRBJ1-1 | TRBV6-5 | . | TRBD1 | CASTRVRGQDEAFF | TGTGCCAGCACCAGGGTCAGGGGGCAGGATGAAGCTTTCTTT
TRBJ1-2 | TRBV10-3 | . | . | CAISPPGRDYGYTF | TGTGCCATCAGTCCCCCTGGAAGAGACTATGGCTACACCTTC
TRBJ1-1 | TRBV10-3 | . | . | CAISLRGLNTEAFF | TGTGCCATCAGCCTCAGGGGTCTGAACACTGAAGCTTTCTTT
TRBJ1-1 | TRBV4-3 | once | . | CASSQAGGMNTEAFF | TGCGCCAGCAGCCAAGCCGGGGGGATGAACACTGAAGCTTTCTTT
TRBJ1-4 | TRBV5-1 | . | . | CASSLSGANEKLFF | TGCGCCAGCAGCTTGTCCGGGGCTAATGAAAAACTGTTTTTT
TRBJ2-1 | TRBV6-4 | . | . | CASSDGVADYNEQFF | TGTGCCAGCAGTGACGGGGTAGCGGACTACAATGAGCAGTTCTTC
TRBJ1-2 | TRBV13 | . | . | CASSLDFFGYTF | TGTGCCAGCAGCTTAGATTTTTTTGGCTACACCTTC
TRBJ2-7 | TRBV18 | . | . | CASSPGQNYEQYF | TGTGCCAGCTCACCCGGACAGAACTACGAGCAGTACTTC
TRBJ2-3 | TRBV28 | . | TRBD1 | CASSLGQATDTQYF | TGTGCCAGCAGTTTGGGACAGGCTACAGATACGCAGTATTTT
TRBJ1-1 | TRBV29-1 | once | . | CSVAGAVEAFF | TGCAGCGTTGCAGGGGCGGTTGAAGCTTTCTTT
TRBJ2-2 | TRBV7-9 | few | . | CASSLVSGELFF | TGTGCCAGCAGCTTAGTGTCCGGGGAGCTGTTTTTT
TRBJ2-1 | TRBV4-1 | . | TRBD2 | CASSQGPGRADNEQFF | TGCGCCAGCAGCCAAGGTCCCGGGAGGGCTGACAATGAGCAGTTCTTC
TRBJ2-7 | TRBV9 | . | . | CASSVAGGTYEQYF | TGTGCCAGCAGCGTAGCTGGTGGTACCTACGAGCAGTACTTC
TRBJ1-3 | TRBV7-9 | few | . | CASSSHNSGNTIYF | TGTGCCAGCAGCTCACACAACTCTGGAAACACCATATATTTT
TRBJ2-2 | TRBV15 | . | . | CATSIVSPNTGELFF | TGTGCCACCAGCATAGTTTCCCCGAACACCGGGGAGCTGTTTTTT
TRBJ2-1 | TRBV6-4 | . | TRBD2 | CASSELAGAREQFF | TGTGCCAGCAGTGAACTAGCGGGAGCGCGAGAGCAGTTCTTC
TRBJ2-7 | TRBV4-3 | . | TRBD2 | CASSQGTSGKEQYF | TGCGCCAGCAGCCAAGGGACTAGCGGGAAGGAGCAGTACTTC
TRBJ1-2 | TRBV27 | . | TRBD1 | CASSLSIGTVMFGYTF | TGTGCCAGCAGTTTATCGATAGGGACAGTTATGTTCGGCTACACCTTC
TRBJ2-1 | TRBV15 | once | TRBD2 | CATSRDRSGSSEQFF | TGTGCCACCAGCAGAGATCGTAGCGGGTCATCTGAGCAGTTCTTC
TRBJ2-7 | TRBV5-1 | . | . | CASSSDQSSYEQYF | TGCGCCAGCAGCTCTGACCAAAGCTCCTACGAGCAGTACTTC
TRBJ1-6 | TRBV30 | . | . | CAWRSGATIF | TGTGCCTGGAGGTCGGGGGCCACGATATTT
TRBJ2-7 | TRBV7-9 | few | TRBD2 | CASSFSGSSYEQYF | TGTGCCAGCAGCTTCAGCGGGAGCTCCTACGAGCAGTACTTC
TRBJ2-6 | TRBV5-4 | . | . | CASSTPGRANVLTF | TGTGCCAGCAGCACACCGGGGAGGGCCAACGTCCTGACTTTC
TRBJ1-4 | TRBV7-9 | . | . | CASSLSATNEKLFF | TGTGCCAGCAGCTTAAGTGCAACTAATGAAAAACTGTTTTTT
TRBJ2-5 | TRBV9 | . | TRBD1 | CASSVDGRGQETQYF | TGTGCCAGCAGCGTAGACGGCAGGGGGCAAGAGACCCAGTACTTC
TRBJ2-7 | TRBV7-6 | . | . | CASSLSIGQRPYEQYF | TGTGCCAGCAGCTTATCGATTGGACAACGGCCCTACGAGCAGTACTTC
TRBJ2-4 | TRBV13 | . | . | CASRRWTEKNIQYF | TGTGCCAGCAGACGATGGACCGAGAAAAACATTCAGTACTTC
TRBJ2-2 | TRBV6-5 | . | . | CASSYDSGTGELFF | TGTGCCAGCAGTTACGACAGCGGCACCGGGGAGCTGTTTTTT
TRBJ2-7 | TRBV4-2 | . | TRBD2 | CASSQEAILAGIYEQYF | TGTGCCAGCAGCCAAGAAGCGATACTAGCGGGGATCTACGAGCAGTACTTC
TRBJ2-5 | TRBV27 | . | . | CASSFFGPLRNQETQYF | TGTGCCAGCAGTTTTTTTGGACCCCTCAGAAATCAAGAGACCCAGTACTTC
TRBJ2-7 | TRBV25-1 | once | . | CASSADKYEQYF | TGTGCCAGCAGTGCGGACAAATACGAGCAGTACTTC
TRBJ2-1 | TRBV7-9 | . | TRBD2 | CASRTSGITYNEQFF | TGTGCCAGCAGGACTAGCGGGATAACCTACAATGAGCAGTTCTTC
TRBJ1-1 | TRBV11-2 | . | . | CASSLGGLNTEAFF | TGTGCCAGCAGCTTAGGGGGTTTAAACACTGAAGCTTTCTTT
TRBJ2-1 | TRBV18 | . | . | CASGGEQFF | TGTGCCAGCGGTGGTGAGCAGTTCTTC
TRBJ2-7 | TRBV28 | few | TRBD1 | CASSLLRQGAYEQYF | TGTGCCAGCAGTTTATTGAGGCAGGGGGCCTACGAGCAGTACTTC
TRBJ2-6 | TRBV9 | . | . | CASSVARRLTSGANVLTF | TGTGCCAGCAGCGTAGCCCGCCGACTAACATCTGGGGCCAACGTCCTGACTTTC
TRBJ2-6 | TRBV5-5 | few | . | CASSLLEVLSSGANVLTF | TGTGCCAGCAGCTTGTTGGAAGTCCTCAGCTCTGGGGCCAACGTCCTGACTTTC
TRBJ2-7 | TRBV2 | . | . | CATRDGSSYEQYF | TGTGCCACCAGGGACGGAAGCTCCTACGAGCAGTACTTC
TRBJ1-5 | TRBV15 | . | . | CATSSLDRLNQPQHF | TGTGCCACCAGCTCCCTTGACAGACTAAATCAGCCCCAGCATTTT
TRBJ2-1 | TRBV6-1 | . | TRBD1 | CASSDLLQGNLRNEQFF | TGTGCCAGCAGTGACTTACTACAGGGGAACTTACGCAATGAGCAGTTCTTC
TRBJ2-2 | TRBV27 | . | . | CASSFGWNTGELFF | TGTGCCAGCAGTTTCGGCTGGAACACCGGGGAGCTGTTTTTT
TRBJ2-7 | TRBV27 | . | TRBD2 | CASSPGLDPSEQYF | TGTGCCAGCAGTCCTGGACTAGATCCTAGTGAGCAGTACTTC
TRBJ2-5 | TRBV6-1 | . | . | CASRRTGQQETQYF | TGTGCCAGCAGACGAACAGGGCAGCAAGAGACCCAGTACTTC
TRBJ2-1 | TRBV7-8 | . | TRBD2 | CASSLALAGGPFYNEQFF | TGTGCCAGCAGCTTAGCACTAGCGGGAGGGCCGTTTTACAATGAGCAGTTCTTC
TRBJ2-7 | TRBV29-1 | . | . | CSVVFGEPYEQYF | TGCAGCGTTGTGTTCGGGGAGCCCTACGAGCAGTACTTC
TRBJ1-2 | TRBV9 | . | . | CASSVPNYGYTF | TGTGCCAGCAGCGTGCCCAACTATGGCTACACCTTC
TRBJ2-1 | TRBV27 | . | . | CASSLLGFSYNEQFF | TGTGCCAGCAGTTTATTGGGCTTTTCCTACAATGAGCAGTTCTTC
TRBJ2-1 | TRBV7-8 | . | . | CASSPRTVGVNEQFF | TGTGCCAGCAGCCCAAGGACAGTAGGTGTCAATGAGCAGTTCTTC
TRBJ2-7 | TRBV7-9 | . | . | CATITSSYEQYF | TGTGCCACCATTACTAGCTCCTACGAGCAGTACTTC